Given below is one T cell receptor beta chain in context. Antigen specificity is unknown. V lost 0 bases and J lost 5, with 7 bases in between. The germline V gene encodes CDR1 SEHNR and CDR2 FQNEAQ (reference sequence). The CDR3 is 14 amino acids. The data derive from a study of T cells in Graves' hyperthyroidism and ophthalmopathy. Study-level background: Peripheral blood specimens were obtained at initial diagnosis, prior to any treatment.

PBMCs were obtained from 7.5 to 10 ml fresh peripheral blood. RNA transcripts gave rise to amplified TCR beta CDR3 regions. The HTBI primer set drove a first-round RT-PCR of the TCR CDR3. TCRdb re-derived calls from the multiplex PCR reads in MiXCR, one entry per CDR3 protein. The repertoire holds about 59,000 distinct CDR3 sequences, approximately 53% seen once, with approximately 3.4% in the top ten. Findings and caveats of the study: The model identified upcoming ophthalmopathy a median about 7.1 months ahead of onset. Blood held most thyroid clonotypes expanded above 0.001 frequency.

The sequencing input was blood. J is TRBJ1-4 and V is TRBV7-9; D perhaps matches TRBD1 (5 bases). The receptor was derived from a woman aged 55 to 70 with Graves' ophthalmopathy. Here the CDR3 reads CASSLAGDNEKLFF. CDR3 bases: TGTGCCAGCAGCTTAGCAGGGGACAATGAAAAACTGTTTTTT.